The 23 T cell receptor beta chains below come from one sample, sequenced in a study of blood T cell repertoires in COVID-19. The data were produced by immunoSEQ multiplex PCR, yet TCRdb's version contains in-frame clones alone and is incomplete. Of 13,000 to 15,000 clones listed, around nine tenths are singletons. The sequencing sample was made of peripheral blood. Every receptor here comes from a human donor in a cohort sampled during active COVID-19.

This chain connects TRBV11-2 to TRBJ2-1, with TRBD1 identical over 7 bases. CDR3 length: 15 amino acids. The trim removed 5 bases at V and 12 bases at J, leaving 16 bases unmatched. Looked up from germline, CDR1 is SGHAT and CDR2 is FQNNGV. The CDR3 nucleotides read TGTGCCAGCAGCGCCGGGACAGCGTCTGGAGCACGGCAGTTCTTC. Translated, it gives CASSAGTASGARQFF.

This clone has a single count. Germline and junction disagree at one end, which may indicate a read error. CDR3 DNA sequence: TGTGTCAGTAAATGGCAGGGGGCGGAAAACACTGAAGCTTTCTTT. Amino acids: CVSKWQGAENTEAFF. V gene TRBV19 combines with J gene TRBJ1-1; TRBD1 agrees at 8 bases. Germline loops: CDR1 LNHDA, CDR2 SQIVND (reference sequence). There are 15 residues in the CDR3.

The chain links TRBV21-1 to TRBJ1-1; the tabulated D call, TRBD1, remains unverified against the DNA. TRBV21-1 is given as a pseudogene. This CDR3 spans 16 amino acids. The CDR3 here is CASTYGETGRHTEAFF. CDR3 in DNA: TGTGCCAGCACGTATGGGGAGACAGGGCGTCACACTGAAGCTTTCTTT.

The chain carries TRBV2 and TRBJ2-7; D ambiguous. CDR3 length equals 13 residues. Germline CDR1 SNHLY, CDR2 FYNNEI. Trimming cost V 5 bases and J 0 bases, with 8 bases left between them. The CDR3 loop reads CASSPHSSYEQYF. For the CDR3, the DNA is TGTGCCAGCAGTCCCCACAGCTCCTACGAGCAGTACTTC.

The chain carries TRBV5-4 and TRBJ2-3; TRBD1 agrees at 7 bases. The germline V gene has CDR1 SGHNT and CDR2 YYREEE (reference sequence). After removal of 4 bases from V and 0 bases from J, the junction contained 8 bases not matched to a gene. This CDR3 spans 16 amino acids. The CDR3 DNA sequence: TGTGCCAGCAGCCCCTGGGACAGAGCAAGCACAGATACGCAGTATTTT. Its protein is CASSPWDRASTDTQYF.

This clone showed up just once. The genes are TRBV9 and TRBJ2-6; 9 positions agree with TRBD2. The CDR3 sequence is 19 residues long. The V gene's germline CDR1 is SGDLS and CDR2 YYNGEE. The V and J ends lost 3 bases and 0 bases, in that order; junction bases with no gene match: 10. Here the CDR3 DNA reads TGTGCCAGCAGCGGCCGTAGCGGGAGTGAAGGCTCTGGGGCCAACGTCCTGACTTTC. Translation: CASSGRSGSEGSGANVLTF.

This clone was seen more than once but under ten times. The V gene is TRBV2, the J gene TRBJ1-5, with D tentatively TRBD1 (5 bases). The germline CDR1 and CDR2 sequences are SNHLY and FYNNEI. There are 14 residues in the CDR3. Trimming left V 4 bases short and J 8 bases short, with 15 bases between. CDR3 amino acids: CASSVTGEREPQHF. The CDR3 DNA sequence: TGTGCCAGCAGTGTCACAGGTGAACGGGAGCCCCAGCATTTT.

The gene calls are TRBV7-9 and TRBJ1-1; a weak D match, TRBD1 (6 bases). Deletions cut 3 bases from V and 6 bases from J, with 17 bases between. The germline gives CDR1 SEHNR, CDR2 FQNEAQ (reference sequence). CDR3 size: 15 residues. CDR3: CASSFTNTGISEAFF. CDR3 coding DNA: TGTGCCAGCAGCTTCACAAATACAGGGATTTCTGAAGCTTTCTTT. Variable domain in full (rest from reference TRBV7-9 and TRBJ1-1): DTGVSQNPRHKITKRGQNVTFRCDPISEHNRLYWYRQTLGQGPEFLTYFQNEAQLEKSRLLSDRFSAERPKGSFSTLEIQRTEQGDSAMYLCASSFTNTGISEAFFGQGTRLTVV.

This clone has more than one count but fewer than ten. The V call is TRBV7-8, the J call TRBJ1-5, with TRBD1 as a possible D gene (5 bases). Germline loops: CDR1 SGHVS, CDR2 FQNEAQ. The V and J ends lost 1 base and 3 bases respectively, with 10 bases between them. The CDR3 totals 15 residues. The CDR3 loop reads CASSLGDSANQPQHF. As DNA, the CDR3 is TGTGCCAGCAGCTTAGGTGACAGTGCCAATCAGCCCCAGCATTTT.

The chain employs TRBV18 and TRBJ2-2, with 8 bases matching TRBD1. CDR1 and CDR2 from the germline V gene are KGHSH and LQKENI. This CDR3 is 17 amino acids long. J was trimmed by 3 bases and V by 3 bases; bases with no gene match: 9. The CDR3 nucleotides read TGTGCCAGCTCACCTAATCCAGGGGGCGCGGACACCGGGGAGCTGTTTTTT. Translating it yields CASSPNPGGADTGELFF.

This chain links TRBV6-5 with TRBJ2-2, with D unclear. CDR1 and CDR2 from the germline V gene are MNHEY and SVGAGI. Between the trimmed V and J ends, which lost 0 bases and 0 bases, there was a span of 8 bases. This CDR3 comprises 16 residues. The CDR3 bases are TGTGCCAGCAGTTACTCGGCCCCCACGAACACCGGGGAGCTGTTTTTT. Translated, it gives CASSYSAPTNTGELFF.

The chain is built from TRBV11-1 and TRBJ2-3; TRBD2 matches at 8 bases. The CDR3 totals 15 residues. The junction had 5 bases not matched to a gene; V was cut back by 5 bases and J by 1 base. Germline V gives CDR1 SGHAT, CDR2 FQDESV (reference sequence). The CDR3 is CASSPGTRGTDTQYF. DNA of the CDR3: TGTGCCAGCAGCCCAGGGACTAGGGGCACAGATACGCAGTATTTT.

This clone has a handful of counts. The rearrangement uses TRBV3-1 (or the pseudogene TRBV3-2) and TRBJ2-2, with 14 bases fitting TRBD2. Germline V CDR1 and CDR2: LGHDT, YNNKEL (reference sequence). V shed 1 base, J shed 4 bases, and the junction held 5 bases outside the gene matches. This CDR3 is 18 amino acids long. CDR3 protein: CASSQGLAGGPITGELFF. The CDR3 nucleotides are TGTGCCAGCAGCCAAGGACTAGCGGGAGGGCCTATCACCGGGGAGCTGTTTTTT.

The chain uses TRBV14 and TRBJ1-6; no clear D gene. The germline V gene encodes CDR1 SGHDN and CDR2 FVKESK. Trimming removed 3 bases from V and 0 bases from J, with 15 bases in between. The length of the CDR3 is 18 residues. The CDR3 spells CASSQRISAASYNSPLHF. The CDR3 coding sequence is TGTGCCAGCAGCCAGAGGATATCAGCAGCCTCCTATAATTCACCCCTCCACTTT.

This chain uses TRBV27 with TRBJ2-7; maybe TRBD1 (5 bases). CDR1 and CDR2 from the germline V gene are MNHEY and SMNVEV (reference sequence). This CDR3 has 13 amino acids. V gave up 2 bases and J gave up 7 bases, with 12 bases separating them. In DNA, the CDR3 is TGTGCCAGCAGTTTAGGCAGGGATGAGGAGCAGTACTTC. This translates into CASSLGRDEEQYF.

The rearrangement links TRBV6-5 to TRBJ2-2; D is undetermined. Germline V lookup: CDR1 MNHEY, CDR2 SVGAGI. CDR3 length: 12 amino acids. Trimming pared 5 bases from V and 2 bases from J, leaving 3 bases between. CDR3 bases: TGTGCCAGCAGTCCTAACACCGGGGAGCTGTTTTTT. Translated: CASSPNTGELFF.

J is TRBJ2-7 and V is TRBV3-1 (or the pseudogene TRBV3-2), with D perhaps TRBD1 (6 bases). Germline assignment: CDR1 LGHDT and CDR2 YNNKEL (reference sequence). The germline V and J ends were trimmed by 8 bases and 3 bases, with 14 bases remaining between them. The CDR3 length is 13 residues. CDR3: CASPLLGGYEQYF. In DNA, the CDR3 is TGTGCCAGCCCTCTCTTAGGGGGCTACGAGCAGTACTTC.

The chain employs TRBV7-2 and TRBJ2-7, with TRBD2 as a possible D gene (5 bases). This CDR3 region has 17 residues. Trimming removed 0 bases at V and 6 bases at J, with 21 bases between. Germline CDR1 is SGHTA and CDR2 is FQGNSA. Written as DNA, the CDR3 is TGTGCCAGCAGCTTAGCGGGCGGGCTAAGTGGTTTAGGCGAGCAGTACTTC. Protein sequence: CASSLAGGLSGLGEQYF. Variable domain in full (rest from reference TRBV7-2 and TRBJ2-7): GAGVSQSPSNKVTEKGKDVELRCDPISGHTALYWYRQSLGQGLEFLIYFQGNSAPDKSGLPSDRFSAERTGGSVSTLTIQRTQQEDSAVYLCASSLAGGLSGLGEQYFGPGTRLTVT.

V gene TRBV2 combines with J gene TRBJ2-5, with a tentative D call TRBD2 (6 bases). This CDR3 is 11 amino acids long. The germline V gene has CDR1 SNHLY and CDR2 FYNNEI. With 4 bases removed from V and 7 bases from J, the gap between germline ends came to 7 bases. DNA for the CDR3: TGTGCCAGCAGTGCGGAGGGGACCCAGTACTTC. It yields the protein CASSAEGTQYF. Filled out from reference TRBV2 and TRBJ2-5, the complete variable domain reads EPEVTQTPSHQVTQMGQEVILRCVPISNHLYFYWYRQILGQKVEFLVSFYNNEISEKSEIFDDQFSVERPDGSNFTLKIRSTKLEDSAMYFCASSAEGTQYFGPGTRLLVL.

This chain uses TRBV27 with TRBJ1-5, with TRBD1 as a possible D gene (6 bases). The CDR3 has 18 amino acids. The germline CDR1 and CDR2 sequences are MNHEY and SMNVEV (reference sequence). V was shortened by 5 bases and J by 6 bases, with 26 bases between the two germline ends. In DNA form, the CDR3 reads TGTGCCAGCAGTCCCTTATCCCGGGACACTCCGCAAGTTCAGCCCCAGCATTTT. It specifies CASSPLSRDTPQVQPQHF.

The CDR3 nucleotides are TGTGCCACCAGCAGAGATCTCAGCGCCTCCCGGCGCAATCAGCCCCAGCATTTT. Encoded protein: CATSRDLSASRRNQPQHF. The chain couples TRBV15 to TRBJ1-5; D not resolved. Trimming pared 0 bases from V and 2 bases from J, leaving 17 bases between. This CDR3 comprises 18 residues. Germline V gene sequence: CDR1 LNHNV, CDR2 YYDKDF (reference sequence).

The CDR3 loop reads CASSLGTGREQYF. Written as DNA, the CDR3 is TGTGCCAGCAGCCTAGGGACAGGCCGAGAGCAGTACTTC. The chain recombines TRBV5-4 with TRBJ2-7; 8 bases are a match to TRBD1. Germline loops: CDR1 SGHNT, CDR2 YYREEE (reference sequence). Trimming at V came to 4 bases and at J to 7 bases, leaving 7 bases not matched to a gene. The CDR3 spans 13 residues. The full variable domain, rest sourced from reference TRBV5-4 and TRBJ2-7, is ETGVTQSPTHLIKTRGQQVTLRCSSQSGHNTVSWYQQALGQGPQFIFQYYREEENGRGNFPPRFSGLQFPNYSSELNVNALELDDSALYLCASSLGTGREQYFGPGTRLTVT.

The chain joins TRBV4-3 to TRBJ1-6; no clear D gene. The V end lost 0 bases, the J end lost 9 bases, and 15 bases lay between the germline ends. The CDR3 has 16 residues. Germline loops: CDR1 LGHNA, CDR2 YSLEER. The CDR3 bases are TGCGCCAGCAGCCAAGAACCGGGGATCCTAGGTTCACCCCTCCACTTT. Encoded protein: CASSQEPGILGSPLHF.